This T cell receptor beta chain emerged from a study of blood T cell repertoires in COVID-19. The V gene end was trimmed by 3 bases and the J gene end by 5 bases; junction bases not matched to a gene: 8. The CDR3 covers 15 residues. CDR1 is SGHRS, CDR2 YFSETQ, per germline. Method: immunoSEQ multiplex PCR; TCRdb's copy keeps in-frame clones and lacks some. The sample has under 45,000 clones; around 78% are singletons. Sequencing input: peripheral blood. V is TRBV5-1 and J is TRBJ2-5; 9 positions match TRBD1. The sequence came from a man aged 55 to 69 with acute or convalescent COVID-19. The CDR3 protein is CASSSNTGGMETQYF. The CDR3 region has the DNA TGCGCCAGCAGCTCGAATACAGGGGGCATGGAGACCCAGTACTTC.